This TCR beta chain was documented in a study of CD8+ T cells in alopecia areata. The authors extracted RNA and reverse transcribed it into cDNA as the sequencing template. Method: immunoSEQ multiplex PCR; TCRdb's copy keeps in-frame clones and lacks some. The sample has about 200,000 clones, around 62% seen once. V shed 2 bases and J shed 0 bases, with 5 bases lying between them. Germline assignment: CDR1 SNHLY and CDR2 FYNNEI. The CDR3 has 14 amino acids. Alopecia areata patients provided lesional scalp punch biopsies and peripheral blood, both collected for the study. Starting from PBMCs, sorting isolated CD4+ and CD8+ T cells.

The chain links TRBV2 to TRBJ2-4; D gene unclear. Source: CD4+ T cells sorted from blood, taken at week 0. The sequence derives from a human donor with alopecia areata. The CDR3 region is CASSELLAKNIQYF. In nucleotides, the CDR3 is TGTGCCAGCAGTGAACTACTAGCCAAAAACATTCAGTACTTC.